These T cell receptor beta chains were read from a single sample in a study of long-term antiretroviral therapy in people with HIV. The repertoire was sequenced with immunoSEQ multiplex PCR; TCRdb's copy has only in-frame clones and lacks some. Found here are 7,800 or so clones, around 79% of them singletons; the top ten hold 16%. The specimen was unsorted PBMCs, collected 0.1 years after starting antiretroviral therapy. The receptors derive from a man in his forties with HIV. CDR3s include the opening cysteine and the closing phenylalanine or tryptophan. A D gene is named only where the DNA matches it firmly.

v_call	cdr3_length	j_call	d_call	cdr3_aa
TRBV6-6	13	TRBJ1-2	NA	CASSYDGNYGYTF
TRBV7-9	11	TRBJ1-3	NA	CASSLEYTIYF
TRBV7-9	14	TRBJ1-4	TRBD1	CASSLAGTASRLFF
TRBV9	12	TRBJ1-1	NA	CASSVATGSAFF
TRBV5-4	14	TRBJ1-2	NA	CASSMTTLNYGYTF
TRBV5-5	14	TRBJ1-4	TRBD1	CASSSTGKDEKLFF
TRBV25-1	17	TRBJ2-3	NA	CASSEYLTGASTDTQYF
TRBV9	14	TRBJ1-1	TRBD1	CASSPWDSNTEAFF
TRBV7-2	15	TRBJ2-7	NA	CASSLGPLSSYEQYF
TRBV5-6	15	TRBJ2-7	NA	CASSLRGGPIYEQYF
TRBV7-9	14	TRBJ1-2	NA	CASSPPWTEYGYTF
TRBV5-1	14	TRBJ1-2	NA	CASSFDSVDYGYTF
TRBV30	14	TRBJ1-5	NA	CAWSEAGGEQPQHF
TRBV19	13	TRBJ2-1	NA	CASNRDGYNEQFF
TRBV6-6	11	TRBJ1-1	NA	CASRANTEAFF
TRBV2	13	TRBJ2-4	NA	CASSEWGAHIQYF
TRBV18	12	TRBJ1-1	NA	CASSPPSGEAFF
TRBV2	13	TRBJ1-4	NA	CASSERTGEKLFF
TRBV6-5	15	TRBJ2-1	TRBD2	CASRRASGGNNEQFF
TRBV27	13	TRBJ2-7	NA	CASSFGDLWEQYF
TRBV13	13	TRBJ2-2	NA	CASSLMATGELFF
TRBV5-6	13	TRBJ1-5	NA	CASSLRRTPTQHF